The clone carrying this TCR beta chain showed up just a few times. Antigen: not known. V lost 3 bases and J 4 bases, leaving 16 bases between the germline ends. Germline CDR1 and CDR2: SGHTA and FQGTGA. The CDR3 spans 15 residues. This sample's TCRbeta library carried unique molecular identifier barcodes. TCRdb reanalysed the PCR reads using MiXCR and keeps one entry per CDR3 protein. The sample consists of roughly 670,000 distinct CDR3 sequences, around 13% of them appearing once. This sample was taken from a study of T-cell reconstitution after alpha-beta-depleted transplantation in children. Findings and caveats of the study: There were reportedly several hundred expanded graft clones from which alpha-beta T cells came about two months after transplant. Diversity and T-cell counts at one year after transplant derived mostly from new T cells. The high TCRbeta diversity at day 60 in some patients came from surviving recipient T cells and thymic progenitors.

This clonotype was obtained from a girl aged 2 to 10 with congenital amegakaryocytic thrombocytopenia, due to receive a stem cell transplant. The specimen was PBMCs, collected before TCRalphabeta/CD19-depleted stem cell transplant. V and J are TRBV7-3 and TRBJ2-7, with D unclear. For the CDR3, the DNA is TGTGCCAGCAGCTTCGGACCGACTCCGACTTACGAGCAGTACTTC. Protein product: CASSFGPTPTYEQYF.